The subject of this entry is one T cell receptor beta chain. Its cognate antigen is unknown. Researchers ran the PCR with 60 Vbeta and 13 Jbeta primers. Method: immunoSEQ multiplex PCR; TCRdb's copy keeps in-frame clones and lacks some. The sample includes just over 70,000 clones, 74% seen only once; the top ten take 11%. The sample belongs to a study of cytomegalovirus exposure and HLA in healthy donors. Overall study findings and caveats: Cytomegalovirus-associated status was assigned to 150 or so TCR beta chains. V- and J-gene trimming of TCR beta was linked (in a later analysis) to a missense DCLRE1C variant.

It was healthy bone marrow donors who served as donors. V lost 2 bases, J lost 5 bases, and 15 bases lay in between. Per germline, CDR1 MNHNY and CDR2 SVGAGI (reference sequence). CDR3 length: 15 amino acids. The chain links TRBV6-6 to TRBJ1-1; possible D gene TRBD1, 5 bases. The sample comprised PBMCs. This clonotype originated in a human donor in good health. The CDR3 region has the DNA TGTGCCAGCAGTTACCAGAAGGGGAGGCGGACTGAAGCTTTCTTT. Translating it yields CASSYQKGRRTEAFF.